These T cell receptor beta chains were read from a single sample in a study of cytomegalovirus exposure and HLA in healthy donors. Libraries were prepared by immunoSEQ multiplex PCR; TCRdb keeps only in-frame clonotypes and omits some of them. The table lists 100,000 or so clones, more than 65% of them singletons, with around 8.5% in the top ten. Sequenced material: PBMCs. The receptors shown here come from a middle-aged man in good health and CMV-seropositive. Each CDR3 is given with its conserved first and last residue. D genes are given only for firm matches. Expanded clones get a size class; other rows say once, few or many, or leave the size out.

v_gene	abundance	j_gene	d_gene	CDR3nt	CDR3aa
TRBV7-3	NA	TRBJ2-2	NA	TGTGCCAGCAGCTCCTTGACAGGAACTAGCGGGGAGCTGTTTTTT	CASSSLTGTSGELFF
TRBV10-3	NA	TRBJ1-1	NA	TGTGCCATCAGTGAGTCGTCTACGAACACTGAAGCTTTCTTT	CAISESSTNTEAFF
TRBV5-8	NA	TRBJ2-4	TRBD1	TGTGCCAGCAGCCCAAGGGGGCAAGGAGCCAAAAACATTCAGTACTTC	CASSPRGQGAKNIQYF
TRBV10-3	NA	TRBJ1-6	TRBD1	TGTGCCATCAGCCAAACCACAGGGGTTGATTCACCCCTCCACTTT	CAISQTTGVDSPLHF
TRBV19	NA	TRBJ1-2	TRBD1	TGTGCCACCTCCGGGGACAGGGTGCTCGGGCACTATGGCTACACCTTC	CATSGDRVLGHYGYTF
TRBV5-7	NA	TRBJ2-1	TRBD2	TGTGCCAGCAGCTTGTTAGGACTAGCGGGCGCCCGACCCGACAATGAGCAGTTCTTC	CASSLLGLAGARPDNEQFF
TRBV5-4	once	TRBJ2-3	NA	TGTGCCAGCAGCTTGGACAGGTTCGCAGATACGCAGTATTTT	CASSLDRFADTQYF
TRBV6-6	NA	TRBJ2-7	TRBD2	TGTGCCAGCAGTTATCTGAGCGGGAGTGGCGAGCAGTACTTC	CASSYLSGSGEQYF
TRBV15	NA	TRBJ1-5	NA	TGTGCCACCAGCAGCAACCCCGACAGGTGGAATAGCAATCAGCCCCAGCATTTT	CATSSNPDRWNSNQPQHF
TRBV19	NA	TRBJ2-6	NA	TGTGCCAGTAGTATATCGAGCTCTGGGGCCAACGTCCTGACTTTC	CASSISSSGANVLTF
TRBV7-3	NA	TRBJ2-3	TRBD1	TGTGCCAGCAGCTTGGGATACAGGGGAGAGGATACGCAGTATTTT	CASSLGYRGEDTQYF
TRBV2	NA	TRBJ2-3	TRBD2	TGTGCCAGCAGACGGACTAGCGGGGGCAGCACAGATACGCAGTATTTT	CASRRTSGGSTDTQYF
TRBV7-2	NA	TRBJ2-5	NA	TGTGCCAGCAGCTTAGTGCGGCTAGTAGGCGAGACCCAGTACTTC	CASSLVRLVGETQYF
TRBV30	NA	TRBJ2-1	NA	TGTGCCTGGAGTAGGGGTGTGCAGTTCTTC	CAWSRGVQFF
TRBV11-2	NA	TRBJ2-1	NA	TGTGCCAGCAGCTTAATGAGGGGGGGATACAATGAGCAGTTCTTC	CASSLMRGGYNEQFF
TRBV5-1	NA	TRBJ2-4	TRBD2	TGCGCCAGCAGATGGATCGGGACTAGCGGGAGTCTGACCAAAAACAGTCAGTACTTC	CASRWIGTSGSLTKNSQYF
TRBV7-3	few	TRBJ2-3	NA	TGTGCCAGCAGCCGCGGGACGTTCACAGATACGCAGTATTTT	CASSRGTFTDTQYF
TRBV7-3	NA	TRBJ2-7	NA	TGTGCCAGCAGCTTAACGCGGGGAACGGGGTGGCACGAGCAGTACTTC	CASSLTRGTGWHEQYF
TRBV2	few	TRBJ1-2	NA	TGTGCCAGCATCCTGACTGGCGGAAACTATGGCTACACCTTC	CASILTGGNYGYTF
TRBV18	NA	TRBJ2-7	TRBD1	TGTGCCAGCTCACCAAACAGGGGGGACGAGCAGTACTTC	CASSPNRGDEQYF
TRBV5-1	once	TRBJ2-7	NA	TGCGCCAGCAGCCCTCGGGAGACCTCCTACGAGCAGTACTTC	CASSPRETSYEQYF
TRBV19	NA	TRBJ2-6	TRBD1	TGTGCCAGTAGTAGCCGGACAGGGGGGAGCTCTGGGGCCAACGTCCTGACTTTC	CASSSRTGGSSGANVLTF
TRBV28	NA	TRBJ2-5	TRBD1	TGTGCCAGCAGTTCCGTACAGGGGATTAAAGAGACCCAGTACTTC	CASSSVQGIKETQYF
TRBV21-1	NA	TRBJ2-7	NA	TGTGCCAGCAGCAAAGGAGTTGAGGGCGGGAGGGCCCCCTACGAGCAGTACTTC	CASSKGVEGGRAPYEQYF
TRBV10-3	NA	TRBJ2-5	NA	TGTGCCATCAGGGGCAGCGGAGAGACCCAGTACTTC	CAIRGSGETQYF
TRBV5-5	NA	TRBJ1-2	NA	TGTGCCAGCAGCCCCGGGGTTGATCCCCGCTATGGCTACACCTTC	CASSPGVDPRYGYTF
TRBV9	NA	TRBJ2-1	TRBD2	TGTGCCAGCAGCGTAGGGGGGGGACTAGCGGCGTACAATGAGCAGTTCTTC	CASSVGGGLAAYNEQFF
TRBV2	NA	TRBJ1-1	NA	TGTGCCAGCAGTCGGGCAGGGGATATCACTGAAGCTTTCTTT	CASSRAGDITEAFF
TRBV7-9	NA	TRBJ2-1	NA	TGTGCCAGCAGCTCCCGCGGGATCCGGGTTATTTCCAATGAGCAGTTCTTC	CASSSRGIRVISNEQFF
TRBV10-3	NA	TRBJ2-1	NA	TGTGCCATCAGTGGAGCGGCCAATGAGCAGTTCTTC	CAISGAANEQFF
TRBV7-2	NA	TRBJ2-2	TRBD2	TGTGCCAGCAGCCCTCGGACTAGCCCGCTGTCGGGAACCGGGGAGCTGTTTTTT	CASSPRTSPLSGTGELFF
TRBV28	few	TRBJ2-7	NA	TGTGCCAGCAGTTTATACGCTGGCAGGGGCGAGCAGTACTTC	CASSLYAGRGEQYF
TRBV2	NA	TRBJ2-3	NA	TGTGCCAGCAGTGAAGACAGGGACACAGATACGCAGTATTTT	CASSEDRDTDTQYF
TRBV7-3	NA	TRBJ2-7	NA	TGTGCCAGCAGCTCCCAGGGTGGCGCCTACGAGCAGTACTTC	CASSSQGGAYEQYF
TRBV2	few	TRBJ1-6	NA	TGTGCCAGCAGGCGGGAGAATTCACCCCTCCACTTT	CASRRENSPLHF